A selection of T cell receptor beta chains follows, all from one sample in a study of beta chain features in type 1 diabetes. Produced via immunoSEQ multiplex PCR; TCRdb's table is partial and in-frame only. The sample gives hundreds of thousands of clones, 25% to 35% of which show up once; roughly 0.066% is in the top ten. Sequenced sample: naive CD4+ T cells from blood. These receptors all stem from a man between 18 and 35 years old in good health. Both conserved end residues are part of each CDR3. Each record gives: J gene, D gene, V gene, clone size, CDR3 protein, CDR3 DNA. The D gene is left open where the match is weak. Clone size is shown for a subset of rows, as once, few, many or a class of expanded clone.

TRBJ2-7	NA	TRBV10-3	NA	CAISELDRSYEQYF	TGTGCCATCAGTGAGTTGGACAGATCCTACGAGCAGTACTTC
TRBJ1-1	NA	TRBV27	few	CASSPLTGSTEAFF	TGTGCCAGCAGTCCCCTGACAGGTTCCACTGAAGCTTTCTTT
TRBJ2-1	TRBD2	TRBV5-4	few	CASTGQAGGINEQFF	TGTGCCAGCACAGGGCAAGCGGGAGGAATCAATGAGCAGTTCTTC
TRBJ2-7	NA	TRBV30	NA	CALGGYEQYF	TGTGCCCTTGGAGGCTACGAGCAGTACTTC
TRBJ2-5	NA	TRBV21-1	few	CASTDPPTQYF	TGTGCCAGCACCGACCCCCCGACCCAGTACTTC
TRBJ1-1	NA	TRBV30	NA	CAWNRQVLTEAFF	TGTGCCTGGAATCGACAGGTCCTCACTGAAGCTTTCTTT
TRBJ2-5	NA	TRBV6-5	few	CASSYSTLQETQYF	TGTGCCAGCAGTTACTCGACATTACAAGAGACCCAGTACTTC
TRBJ2-5	NA	TRBV9	NA	CASSPTSLLQETQYF	TGTGCCAGCAGCCCGACGTCTTTGCTCCAAGAGACCCAGTACTTC
TRBJ1-1	NA	TRBV28	few	CASSATGTGSGEAFF	TGTGCCAGCAGTGCTACAGGGACCGGGAGTGGTGAAGCTTTCTTT
TRBJ2-5	TRBD1	TRBV14	NA	CASSQPKDRAQETQYF	TGTGCCAGCAGCCAACCCAAGGACAGGGCCCAAGAGACCCAGTACTTC
TRBJ2-3	NA	TRBV18	NA	CASSPPSSWGTQYF	TGTGCCAGCTCACCACCGAGTTCGTGGGGTACGCAGTATTTT
TRBJ1-1	NA	TRBV13	NA	CASRFLGYTEAFF	TGTGCCAGCCGCTTCTTGGGGTACACTGAAGCTTTCTTT
TRBJ2-1	TRBD2	TRBV9	NA	CASSVGLAGVYEQFF	TGTGCCAGCAGCGTAGGGCTAGCGGGAGTCTATGAGCAGTTCTTC
TRBJ2-3	NA	TRBV7-2	NA	CASSIGPVTSSTDTQYF	TGTGCCAGCAGCATTGGACCCGTCACGTCTAGCACAGATACGCAGTATTTT
TRBJ2-7	NA	TRBV6-1	NA	CASEESGRRDEQYF	TGTGCCAGCGAAGAATCAGGGCGTCGGGACGAGCAGTACTTC
TRBJ2-3	NA	TRBV11-2	NA	CASSLDPGVDTQYF	TGTGCCAGCAGCTTAGACCCAGGGGTAGATACGCAGTATTTT
TRBJ2-3	TRBD1	TRBV25-1	few	CASSEYGQGLQDTQYF	TGTGCCAGCAGTGAATATGGACAGGGGCTTCAAGATACGCAGTATTTT
TRBJ2-7	NA	TRBV6-6	few	CASSYISTSYEQYF	TGTGCCAGCAGTTACATATCAACTAGTTACGAGCAGTACTTC
TRBJ1-1	NA	TRBV5-4	NA	CASSALQGLNTEAFF	TGTGCCAGCAGCGCACTACAGGGATTGAACACTGAAGCTTTCTTT
TRBJ2-7	TRBD1	TRBV30	NA	CAWTPGQAPAYEQYF	TGTGCCTGGACCCCGGGACAGGCTCCTGCCTACGAGCAGTACTTC
TRBJ2-1	NA	TRBV9	NA	CASSPGWSSYNEQFF	TGTGCCAGCAGTCCCGGGTGGAGCTCCTACAATGAGCAGTTCTTC
TRBJ2-2	TRBD2	TRBV5-1	NA	CASSLTSGSVGTGELFF	TGCGCCAGCAGCTTGACTAGCGGGAGTGTGGGTACCGGGGAGCTGTTTTTT
TRBJ1-5	TRBD1	TRBV9	few	CASSFGQAGQPQHF	TGTGCCAGCAGCTTTGGACAGGCTGGTCAGCCCCAGCATTTT
TRBJ2-7	NA	TRBV15	NA	CATSRDQRGPYEQYF	TGTGCCACCAGCAGAGATCAGAGGGGCCCCTACGAGCAGTACTTC